The source of this T cell receptor beta chain is a study of shared T cell receptors in the human thymus. The CDR3 runs 15 residues. Trimming shortened V by 0 bases and J by 4 bases, and 13 bases separated the two germline ends. Germline-derived CDR1 and CDR2 are KGHSY and FQNENV. Here immunoSEQ multiplex PCR was the method, and the copy in TCRdb shows in-frame clones only, minus some. The data show more than 550,000 clones, 80% to 90% seen once. This sample was also put to use in a study of human thymus T cells. According to that study: In corrective heart surgery, resections were taken, and these provided the thymus tissue.

The sequenced material came from thymocytes. The sequence was obtained from a girl younger than two with a congenital heart defect. The chain links TRBV16 to TRBJ2-7; no clear D. CDR3 sequence: CASSQSDNWSYEQYF. The CDR3 nucleotides read TGTGCCAGCAGCCAATCTGACAATTGGTCTTACGAGCAGTACTTC.